The 16 T cell receptor beta chains below come from one sample, sequenced in a study of blood T cell repertoires in COVID-19. Libraries were prepared by immunoSEQ multiplex PCR; TCRdb keeps only in-frame clonotypes and omits some of them. The sample includes hundreds of thousands of clones, about 91% of them seen just once. Sequencing was done on a sample of PBMCs or T cells enriched from blood (not recorded which). These receptors were collected from a woman between 18 and 30 years old who had recovered from COVID-19.

Concerning this clone itself: One junction end disagrees with the germline gene, perhaps due to a read error. The chain has TRBV28 and TRBJ2-2, with 8 bases identical to TRBD2. Germline V CDR1 and CDR2: MDHEN, SYDVKM. The CDR3 is 19 amino acids. CDR3 nucleotide sequence: TGCGCCCGCAGTGCGCGGGGGGCGGGGGGCCCTAAAGGCACCGGGGAGCTGTTTTTT. Protein: CARSARGAGGPKGTGELFF.

This chain uses TRBV9 with TRBJ1-2; perhaps TRBD1 as D (5 bases). This CDR3 has 15 residues. Germline CDR1 SGDLS, CDR2 YYNGEE. V shed 7 bases and J shed 0 bases, with 16 bases lying between them. CDR3 region: CASRSTGLPNYGYTF. The CDR3, as DNA: TGTGCCAGCCGCAGTACAGGCCTTCCTAACTATGGCTACACCTTC.

A single count supports this clone. The chain is built from TRBV18 and TRBJ1-2; D is unresolved. Germline V gene data show CDR1 as KGHSH and CDR2 as LQKENI. This CDR3 contains 16 residues. V lost 2 bases and J lost 0, with 13 bases in between. CDR3: CASSPVGETSNYGYTF. The CDR3 DNA is TGTGCCAGCTCACCAGTCGGCGAGACATCTAACTATGGCTACACCTTC.

This clone came up many times. This chain joins TRBV19 and TRBJ1-5; D not certain. V lost 1 base, J lost 2 bases, and 9 bases lay in between. Germline assignment: CDR1 LNHDA and CDR2 SQIVND (reference sequence). The CDR3 spans 15 residues. The CDR3: CASSIGLRGNQPQHF. The CDR3 region has the DNA TGTGCCAGTAGTATAGGTTTGAGAGGCAATCAGCCCCAGCATTTT.

This clone was seen once. The chain has TRBV9 and TRBJ2-7, with D uncertain. The CDR3 has 14 amino acids. The germline CDR1 and CDR2 sequences are SGDLS and YYNGEE. With 0 bases removed from V and 4 bases from J, the gap between germline ends came to 11 bases. CDR3 sequence reads: CASSVALGYYEQYF. CDR3 DNA: TGTGCCAGCAGCGTAGCCCTGGGCTATTACGAGCAGTACTTC.

The J gene is TRBJ2-1, the V gene TRBV7-9, with a weak D call TRBD2 (6 bases). This CDR3 spans 15 amino acids. CDR1 SEHNR and CDR2 FQNEAQ come from the germline V gene (reference sequence). V was trimmed by 2 bases and J by 8 bases, leaving 16 bases between them. Here the CDR3 DNA reads TGTGCCAGCAGCTTAATGGGACTTTCTACCGATGAGCAGTTCTTC. This gives the protein CASSLMGLSTDEQFF.

This clone was observed a handful of times. The chain joins TRBV15 to TRBJ2-7; possibly TRBD1 for D (5 bases). The CDR3 loop spans 14 amino acids. Trimming took off 0 bases at V and 4 bases at J, with 10 bases between the two ends. CDR1 is LNHNV and CDR2 is YYDKDF in the germline V gene (reference sequence). CDR3: CATSRDRVEYEQYF. In nucleotides, the CDR3 is TGTGCCACCAGCAGAGACAGGGTTGAATACGAGCAGTACTTC.

This clone was seen only a few times. The V call is TRBV5-5, the J call TRBJ2-1; D possibly corresponds to TRBD1 (6 bases). This CDR3 comprises 16 residues. The V gene lost 5 bases and the J gene lost 0 bases, with 15 bases spanning the gap. Germline-derived CDR1 and CDR2 are SGHKS and YYEKEE (reference sequence). The CDR3 sequence is CASSFAGALSYNEQFF. The CDR3 DNA sequence: TGTGCCAGCAGTTTTGCAGGGGCCCTCTCCTACAATGAGCAGTTCTTC.

CDR3 sequence reads: CARSPPGQTYEQYF. CDR3 bases: TGTGCCAGAAGCCCCCCGGGACAGACCTACGAGCAGTACTTC. The genes are TRBV5-3 and TRBJ2-7; 7 positions agree with TRBD1. TRBV5-3 is placed among ORFs of uncertain function. V shed 4 bases and J 2 bases; nucleotides not matched to a gene: 6. The CDR3 consists of 14 residues.

The J gene is TRBJ2-1, the V gene TRBV6-2 or TRBV6-3; D might be TRBD2 (5 bases). The CDR3 has 13 amino acids. Between the trimmed V and J ends, which lost 5 bases and 5 bases, there was a span of 10 bases. Germline V gives CDR1 MNHEY, CDR2 SVGEGT. The CDR3 coding sequence is TGTGCCAGCAGTCGAGGGCCTCACAATGAGCAGTTCTTC. Its translation is CASSRGPHNEQFF.

The V call is TRBV2, the J call TRBJ1-2, with TRBD1 matching 8 bases. Per the germline V gene, CDR1 is SNHLY and CDR2 is FYNNEI. This CDR3 comprises 12 residues. V shed 6 bases and J 8 bases; nucleotides not matched to a gene: 5. This chain's CDR3 is CASSSTGAGYTF. In DNA, the CDR3 is TGTGCCAGCAGCTCGACAGGGGCCGGCTACACCTTC.

The V and J genes are TRBV20-1 and TRBJ2-5; D is unresolved. The CDR3 extends over 13 amino acids. Germline values: CDR1 DFQATT, CDR2 SNEGSKA (reference sequence). V lost 3 bases, J lost 2 bases, and 10 bases lay in between. The CDR3 protein is CSASWQDQETQYF. The CDR3 coding sequence is TGCAGTGCTAGTTGGCAGGATCAAGAGACCCAGTACTTC.

V gene TRBV6-1 combines with J gene TRBJ2-7, with 7 positions matching TRBD2. The ends lost 4 bases at V and 4 bases at J; junction bases unmatched: 13. The CDR3 sequence is 16 residues long. The V gene's germline CDR1 is MNHNS and CDR2 SASEGT. The CDR3 DNA sequence: TGTGCCAGCAGTGGGGGCGGGGGACTGACCTATTACGAGCAGTACTTC. Its translation is CASSGGGGLTYYEQYF.

This clone was seen only once. The rearrangement uses TRBV9 and TRBJ1-4, with a weak D call TRBD1 (5 bases). Germline V gives CDR1 SGDLS, CDR2 YYNGEE. V was pared by 0 bases and J by 8 bases, with 8 bases between. This CDR3 is built from 13 residues. The CDR3: CASSVAPGEKLFF. The CDR3 DNA follows: TGTGCCAGCAGCGTAGCCCCAGGGGAAAAACTGTTTTTT.

In its sample, this clone was seen once. This chain uses TRBV7-9 with TRBJ1-2; unclear D gene. The V end was cut by 4 bases, the J end by 8 bases, with 23 bases between. Germline V lookup: CDR1 SEHNR, CDR2 FQNEAQ (reference sequence). This CDR3 has 16 residues. Written as DNA, the CDR3 is TGTGCCAGCAGCTCTCAGGTCGGTATAGGTTCCTCCGGCTACACCTTC. It specifies CASSSQVGIGSSGYTF.

This rearrangement joins TRBV19 to TRBJ1-4, with a weak D call TRBD1 (5 bases). V lost 4 bases to trimming and J lost 7 bases, with 13 bases between them. The CDR3 contains 14 residues. Germline CDR1 reads LNHDA; CDR2 reads SQIVND (reference sequence). The CDR3 is CASSTGLSGEKLFF. As DNA, the CDR3 is TGTGCCAGTAGTACGGGACTCTCAGGTGAAAAACTGTTTTTT. The full variable domain, its missing parts supplied by reference TRBV19 and TRBJ1-4, is DGGITQSPKYLFRKEGQNVTLSCEQNLNHDAMYWYRQDPGQGLRLIYYSQIVNDFQKGDIAEGYSVSREKKESFPLTVTSAQKNPTAFYLCASSTGLSGEKLFFGSGTQLSVL.